This record concerns one TCR beta chain sequence. Trimming pared 3 bases from V and 1 base from J, leaving 10 bases between. In germline, CDR1 is LNHNV, CDR2 YYDKDF (reference sequence). The CDR3 contains 15 residues. Original analysis: The assay estimated nucleated cells by amplifying reference gene primers. The assay was immunoSEQ multiplex PCR, and TCRdb's table has in-frame clones only and misses some. V, J and clone size are those of that table, while D and trimming were read from the DNA. Among more than 100,000 clones listed, 88% were seen once. These data originate in a study of blood T cell repertoires in COVID-19. About the research overall: Italy, Spain and the United States were the sources of the convalescent and acute COVID-19 samples. PBMCs, B-cell-depleted T cells, or T cells were the source of the cDNA or gDNA that made up the material.

Sample: peripheral blood. This clonotype was sampled from a man between 70 and 80 years old with active COVID-19. The genes are TRBV15 and TRBJ1-3; maybe TRBD1 (5 bases). The CDR3 here is CATSRTGESGNTIYF. The CDR3 region has the DNA TGTGCCACCAGCAGGACGGGGGAATCTGGAAACACCATATATTTT.